The present entry profiles one T cell receptor (beta chain) with its context. This specimen comes from a study of blood T cell repertoires in COVID-19. Germline V gene lookup returns CDR1 LGHNT and CDR2 FRNRAP. V trimming: 3 bases; J trimming: 4 bases; junction bases outside the gene matches: 10. CDR3 length equals 16 residues. Individuals aged about 18 to 100 years were recruited from 24 US areas. Per the study methods: Amplification of reference gene primers provided the estimated nucleated cell counts. Clones were read by immunoSEQ multiplex PCR, and TCRdb kept only the in-frame ones, dropping some. That table is the source of V, J and clone size, and D and trimming were worked out from the DNA. The data contain fewer than 250,000 clones, 90% of them singletons.

The TCR originated in a man aged 50 to 59 who had been exposed to COVID-19. Input material: PBMCs or T cells enriched from blood (not recorded which). The J gene is TRBJ1-2, the V gene TRBV12-5; 8 positions agree with TRBD1. The CDR3 DNA follows: TGTGCTAGTGGTTTCCTTGGACAGGGAACGGGCTATGGCTACACCTTC. This sequence encodes CASGFLGQGTGYGYTF.